These 21 T cell receptor beta chains share one sample of origin, sequenced in a study of T cells in Graves' hyperthyroidism and ophthalmopathy. Amplification of TCR beta CDR3 regions was performed using RNA transcripts as template. In the first-round RT-PCR of the TCR CDR3, the HTBI primer set was used. TCRdb called the multiplex PCR reads again in MiXCR, with one record for every CDR3 protein. The data contain 300,000 to 450,000 distinct CDR3 sequences, around 25% of them singletons. Material: blood. These receptors were taken from a man between 45 and 60 years old with Graves' hyperthyroidism.

The V gene is TRBV6-1, the J gene TRBJ2-6; D gene uncertain. Germline CDR1 is MNHNS and CDR2 is SASEGT. Trimming took off 5 bases at V and 4 bases at J, with 12 bases between the two ends. CDR3 length equals 15 residues. CDR3 residues: CASSRRHGGANVLTF. DNA of the CDR3: TGTGCCAGCAGTAGACGCCACGGGGGGGCCAACGTCCTGACTTTC.

This clonotype was counted ten times or more. This rearrangement joins TRBV11-2 to TRBJ2-3, with TRBD2 as a possible D gene (5 bases). V was clipped by 4 bases and J by 3 bases, with 11 bases between them. Germline V gene sequence: CDR1 SGHAT, CDR2 FQNNGV. The CDR3 sequence is 14 residues long. In nucleotides, the CDR3 is TGTGCCAGCAGCTCCCATCCGGGGACAGATACGCAGTATTTT. Translating it yields CASSSHPGTDTQYF. Full variable domain (rest looked up from reference TRBV11-2 and TRBJ2-3): EAGVAQSPRYKIIEKRQSVAFWCNPISGHATLYWYQQILGQGPKLLIQFQNNGVVDDSQLPKDRFSAERLKGVDSTLKIQPAKLEDSAVYLCASSSHPGTDTQYFGPGTRLTVL.

This chain joins TRBV2 and TRBJ2-3; 7 bases fit TRBD2. The V segment lost 6 bases and the J segment 1 base; nucleotides outside the gene matches: 4. Germline loops: CDR1 SNHLY, CDR2 FYNNEI. CDR3 length: 14 amino acids. The CDR3: CASSVTSGTDTQYF. CDR3 in DNA: TGTGCCAGCAGCGTCACTAGCGGCACAGATACGCAGTATTTT.

V and J are TRBV4-2 and TRBJ2-3; D is unclear. The CDR3 is made up of 14 amino acids. Germline loops: CDR1 LGHNA, CDR2 YNFKEQ. The V gene lost 1 base and the J gene lost 3 bases, with 8 bases spanning the gap. This chain's CDR3 is CASSQAARTDTQYF. CDR3 DNA: TGTGCCAGCAGCCAAGCTGCGAGGACAGATACGCAGTATTTT.

This clonotype showed up many times. The genes are TRBV12-3 or TRBV12-4 and TRBJ2-1; 10 positions agree with TRBD2. The V and J ends lost 5 bases and 7 bases, in that order; junction bases with no gene match: 8. This CDR3 spans 15 amino acids. Written as DNA, the CDR3 is TGTGCCAGCAGTCCGTGGGGACTAGCGAGGAATGAGCAGTTCTTC. It specifies CASSPWGLARNEQFF.

V usage is TRBV20-1 and J usage is TRBJ2-2; TRBD1 matches 10 bases. The germline gives CDR1 DFQATT, CDR2 SNEGSKA (reference sequence). With V trimmed by 6 bases and J by 6 bases, 4 bases remained unmatched. The CDR3 has 13 residues. CDR3 bases: TGCAGTGCACGGACAGGGGGTCCCGGGGAGCTGTTTTTT. Translation: CSARTGGPGELFF.

V gene TRBV3-1 combines with J gene TRBJ1-6; D ambiguous. Trimming took off 4 bases at V and 9 bases at J, with 13 bases between the two ends. The CDR3 loop spans 14 amino acids. Germline-derived CDR1 and CDR2 are LGHDT and YNNKEL (reference sequence). The CDR3 protein is CASSPTRVGSPLHF. CDR3 nucleotides: TGTGCCAGCAGCCCCACCCGGGTGGGTTCACCCCTCCACTTT. The full variable domain, completed using reference TRBV3-1 and TRBJ1-6, is DTAVSQTPKYLVTQMGNDKSIKCEQNLGHDTMYWYKQDSKKFLKIMFSYNNKELIINETVPNRFSPKSPDKAHLNLHINSLELGDSAVYFCASSPTRVGSPLHFGNGTRLTVT.

The chain employs TRBV24-1 and TRBJ2-1; possible D gene TRBD1, 6 bases. Trimming shortened V by 4 bases and J by 7 bases, and 16 bases separated the two germline ends. This CDR3 comprises 15 residues. Germline CDR1 reads KGHDR; CDR2 reads SFDVKD. The CDR3 coding sequence is TGTGCCACCAGTGAGGACGTCCTAAGGGGGAATGAGCAGTTCTTC. Translating it yields CATSEDVLRGNEQFF.

The DNA for the CDR3 is TGTGCCAGCAGACCCCCCGGCGAAAAACTGTTTTTT. Residues: CASRPPGEKLFF. The chain has TRBV28 and TRBJ1-4, with D unclear. The CDR3 is made up of 12 amino acids. V was cut by 6 bases and J by 8 bases, with 10 bases left in between. Germline V gene sequence: CDR1 MDHEN, CDR2 SYDVKM.

The rearrangement joins TRBV5-1 to TRBJ1-4, with D possibly being TRBD1 (5 bases). Germline V gene lookup returns CDR1 SGHRS and CDR2 YFSETQ. This CDR3 region has 13 residues. The ends were cut back, 3 bases at V and 8 bases at J, with 11 bases in the middle. The CDR3 reads CASSWSGGEKLFF. DNA of the CDR3: TGCGCCAGCAGCTGGAGCGGGGGGGAAAAACTGTTTTTT.

The table lists this clonotype with many counts. CDR3 sequence: CASSGMGQVISYEQYF. As DNA, the CDR3 is TGTGCCAGCAGTGGGATGGGACAGGTGATCTCCTACGAGCAGTACTTC. The rearrangement joins TRBV6-1 to TRBJ2-7; TRBD1 matches at 8 bases. The CDR3 extends over 16 amino acids. V was clipped by 4 bases and J by 0 bases; unmatched bases: 8. The germline CDR1 and CDR2 sequences are MNHNS and SASEGT.

This clonotype has more than one count but fewer than ten. This sequence joins TRBV10-3 and TRBJ2-7, with D uncertain. The germline V gene encodes CDR1 ENHRY and CDR2 SYGVKD. The CDR3 runs to 13 residues. Trimming stripped 0 bases from V and 3 bases from J, with 6 bases between. CDR3 protein: CAISESTFYEQYF. The DNA for the CDR3 is TGTGCCATCAGTGAGTCGACATTCTACGAGCAGTACTTC.

This clonotype was observed a handful of times. This rearrangement joins TRBV5-1 to TRBJ2-5, with 10 bases lining up with TRBD2. Germline CDR1 reads SGHRS; CDR2 reads YFSETQ. The ends lost 4 bases at V and 4 bases at J; junction bases unmatched: 10. The CDR3 totals 16 residues. CDR3 nucleotide sequence: TGCGCCAGCAGCGTGACTAGCGGGTTCCCCCCAGAGACCCAGTACTTC. This codes for CASSVTSGFPPETQYF.

The genes are TRBV10-1 and TRBJ2-1; TRBD2 matches 9 bases. Germline loops: CDR1 WNHNN, CDR2 SYGVQD (reference sequence). Trimming cost V 6 bases and J 9 bases; bases outside gene matches: 18. The length of the CDR3 is 17 residues. The CDR3 DNA reads as TGCGCCAGCAGCGCAACCGGTAGCGGGAGAAGGATTGGTGAGCAGTTCTTC. Protein: CASSATGSGRRIGEQFF.

In its sample, this clonotype was seen many times. The genes are TRBV7-2 and TRBJ2-5, with 9 bases identical to TRBD2. There are 16 residues in the CDR3. The V gene's germline CDR1 is SGHTA and CDR2 FQGNSA. V lost 5 bases, J lost 5 bases, and 12 bases stayed unmatched. The CDR3 sequence: CASSAAGGSQKETQYF. The CDR3 nucleotides read TGTGCCAGCAGCGCGGCGGGAGGGTCTCAGAAGGAGACCCAGTACTTC.

This rearrangement joins TRBV20-1 to TRBJ1-3; weak D call: TRBD1 (5 bases). V lost 3 bases, J lost 7 bases, and 13 bases lay in between. Looked up from germline, CDR1 is DFQATT and CDR2 is SNEGSKA (reference sequence). This CDR3 has 13 amino acids. The CDR3 loop reads CSAREGFVNTIYF. The DNA for the CDR3 is TGCAGTGCTAGGGAGGGGTTCGTGAACACCATATATTTT.

The sample holds a few counts of this clonotype. The chain couples TRBV10-3 to TRBJ2-5; 8 bases line up with TRBD1. Germline V gene data show CDR1 as ENHRY and CDR2 as SYGVKD. This CDR3 has 15 residues. Trimming cost V 3 bases and J 2 bases; bases outside gene matches: 5. DNA for the CDR3: TGTGCCATCAGTGAAGACAGGGGTATACAAGAGACCCAGTACTTC. Its protein is CAISEDRGIQETQYF.

The chain uses TRBV6-1 and TRBJ2-3; no definite D call. The CDR3 runs to 13 residues. The V and J ends lost 7 bases and 1 base respectively, with 9 bases between them. Per germline, CDR1 MNHNS and CDR2 SASEGT. This CDR3 is CASKPRRTDTQYF. The CDR3 DNA sequence: TGTGCCAGCAAGCCCCGACGCACAGATACGCAGTATTTT.

There are many counts of this clonotype. The chain is built from TRBV20-1 and TRBJ2-5, with D unresolved. Germline loops: CDR1 DFQATT, CDR2 SNEGSKA (reference sequence). The ends were cut back, 1 base at V and 4 bases at J, with 1 base in the middle. This CDR3 comprises 10 residues. DNA of the CDR3: TGCAGTGCTAGAGCAGAGACCCAGTACTTC. Encoded protein: CSARAETQYF.

This clonotype was seen many times. This chain links TRBV30 with TRBJ1-1, with D possibly TRBD1 on 5 matching bases. V lost 2 bases to trimming and J lost 4 bases, with 8 bases between them. CDR1 is GTSNPN, CDR2 SVGIG, per germline (reference sequence). CDR3 size: 12 residues. CDR3 region: CAWSPQGTEAFF. The CDR3, as DNA: TGTGCCTGGAGTCCTCAGGGCACTGAAGCTTTCTTT.

This clonotype was seen a few times. The gene calls are TRBV30 and TRBJ2-7, with 7 nucleotides matching TRBD2. The J segment lost 4 bases and the V segment lost 6 bases, leaving 6 bases of the junction unmatched. CDR3 length: 12 amino acids. In germline, CDR1 is GTSNPN, CDR2 SVGIG (reference sequence). CDR3 nucleotide sequence: TGTGCCTGTACGGGGACTACTTACGAGCAGTACTTC. Translation gives CACTGTTYEQYF.